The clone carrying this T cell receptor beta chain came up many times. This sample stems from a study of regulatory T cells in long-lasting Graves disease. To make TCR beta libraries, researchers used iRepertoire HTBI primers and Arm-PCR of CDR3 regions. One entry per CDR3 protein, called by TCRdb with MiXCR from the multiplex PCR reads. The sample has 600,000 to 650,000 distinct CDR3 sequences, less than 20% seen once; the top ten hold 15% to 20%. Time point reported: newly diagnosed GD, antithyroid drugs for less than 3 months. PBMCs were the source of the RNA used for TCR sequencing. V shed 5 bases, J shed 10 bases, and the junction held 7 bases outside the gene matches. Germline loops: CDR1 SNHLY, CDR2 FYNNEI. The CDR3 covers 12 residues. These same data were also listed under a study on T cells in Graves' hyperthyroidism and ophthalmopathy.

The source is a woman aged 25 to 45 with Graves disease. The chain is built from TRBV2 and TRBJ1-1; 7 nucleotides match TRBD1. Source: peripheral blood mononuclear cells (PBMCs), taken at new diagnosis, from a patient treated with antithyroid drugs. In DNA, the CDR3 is TGTGCCAGCAGTACAGGGGATGGACGAGCTTTCTTT. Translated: CASSTGDGRAFF.